One and the same sample provided the 32 T cell receptor beta chains below, sequenced in a study of T cells in Graves' hyperthyroidism and ophthalmopathy. Amplified regions were TCR beta CDR3 sequences from RNA transcripts. An initial round of RT-PCR targeting the TCR CDR3 relied on the HTBI primer set. TCRdb itself ran the multiplex PCR reads through MiXCR, one entry per CDR3 protein. The sample has fewer than 500,000 distinct CDR3 sequences, roughly 15% seen once. The sample was blood. These receptors were obtained from a man aged 18 to 29 with Graves' ophthalmopathy.

J is TRBJ1-4 and V is TRBV7-9; 11 bases are shared with TRBD1. The germline CDR1 and CDR2 sequences are SEHNR and FQNEAQ (reference sequence). This CDR3 is 16 amino acids long. J gave up 0 bases and V 4 bases, and 1 base lay outside the gene matches. In DNA form, the CDR3 reads TGTGCCAGCAGCTCGGGACAGGGGGCAACTAATGAAAAACTGTTTTTT. It specifies CASSSGQGATNEKLFF.

The sample holds many counts of this clonotype. The rearrangement uses TRBV12-3 or TRBV12-4 and TRBJ1-1, with D perhaps matching TRBD1 (5 bases). The CDR3 spans 13 residues. V shed 6 bases and J shed 4 bases, with 12 bases lying between them. CDR3 loop: CASSRDGLTEAFF. The CDR3 bases are TGTGCCAGCAGCCGGGACGGCCTCACTGAAGCTTTCTTT.

This clonotype was counted ten times or more. J is TRBJ2-1 and V is TRBV20-1; 9 nucleotides line up with TRBD2. J gave up 0 bases and V 3 bases, and 6 bases lay outside the gene matches. CDR1 and CDR2 (germline): DFQATT, SNEGSKA (reference sequence). The CDR3 runs 16 residues. CDR3 coding DNA: TGCAGTGCTAGTTCAATTAGCGGGAGCTCCTACAATGAGCAGTTCTTC. It encodes CSASSISGSSYNEQFF.

Concerning this clonotype itself: A much larger clone differs by one base, so this may be a read error. V gene TRBV20-1 combines with J gene TRBJ2-7, with D unclear. The CDR3 runs to 15 residues. Germline loops: CDR1 DFQATT, CDR2 SNEGSKA (reference sequence). In DNA form, the CDR3 reads TGCAGTGCTAGACAAGCCGGATGGATGCCCTACGAGCGGTACTTC. It specifies CSARQAGWMPYERYF.

This clonotype has a count of ten or more. The J gene is TRBJ2-7, the V gene TRBV18; no reliable D call. V was shortened by 2 bases and J by 3 bases, with 5 bases between the two germline ends. Looked up from germline, CDR1 is KGHSH and CDR2 is LQKENI. This CDR3 has 12 residues. DNA for the CDR3: TGTGCCAGCTCACCAGCAAACTACGAGCAGTACTTC. It yields the protein CASSPANYEQYF.

This clonotype was seen ten or more times. The rearrangement uses TRBV12-3 or TRBV12-4 and TRBJ2-5, with D perhaps assigned TRBD1 or TRBD2 (6 bases each). The length of the CDR3 is 18 residues. Trimming took 6 bases from V and 0 from J, leaving 23 bases between them. The CDR3 loop reads CASSPAPGANPYQETQYF. The DNA of the CDR3 is TGTGCCAGCAGCCCGGCCCCGGGGGCGAACCCTTACCAAGAGACCCAGTACTTC.

This clonotype was counted between two and nine times. The chain uses TRBV7-8 and TRBJ1-3; TRBD1 is a possible D gene (5 bases). V lost 7 bases and J lost 4, with 26 bases in between. The germline V gene has CDR1 SGHVS and CDR2 FQNEAQ. The CDR3 contains 18 residues. The CDR3 protein is CASKPRRGRGPLGNTIYF. CDR3 coding DNA: TGTGCCAGCAAACCACGTAGGGGCAGAGGGCCCCTCGGAAACACCATATATTTT.

This clonotype was found a few times. The CDR3 DNA follows: TGTGCCAGCTCACCACCGCCGGACACCGGGGAGCTGTTTTTT. Encoded protein: CASSPPPDTGELFF. The genes are TRBV18 and TRBJ2-2, with D unclear. Germline loops: CDR1 KGHSH, CDR2 LQKENI. Trimming took 0 bases from V and 3 from J, leaving 5 bases between them. The CDR3 runs 14 residues.

Many counts were recorded for this clonotype. The genes are TRBV10-3 and TRBJ2-3; D possibly uses TRBD1 or TRBD2 (6 bases each). The CDR3 has 15 residues. V dropped 8 bases and J dropped 0 bases, with 15 bases sitting between them. The germline CDR1 and CDR2 sequences are ENHRY and SYGVKD. As DNA, the CDR3 is TGTGCCATCCGAGATGGGGGGCTAAGCACAGATACGCAGTATTTT. It codes for CAIRDGGLSTDTQYF.

This clonotype was observed many times. The rearrangement joins TRBV20-1 to TRBJ1-2; D not certain. The CDR3 extends over 12 amino acids. Germline assignment: CDR1 DFQATT and CDR2 SNEGSKA (reference sequence). V lost 3 bases and J 0 bases, leaving 5 bases between the germline ends. CDR3 residues: CSASRANYGYTF. CDR3 sequence (DNA): TGCAGTGCTAGTAGGGCTAACTATGGCTACACCTTC.

The sample holds many counts of this clonotype. The chain employs TRBV27 and TRBJ2-1, with 7 bases aligning to TRBD2. This CDR3 is built from 16 residues. Germline CDR1 reads MNHEY; CDR2 reads SMNVEV (reference sequence). V was clipped by 5 bases and J by 4 bases; unmatched bases: 11. CDR3 residues: CASSMGEGRGYNEQFF. CDR3 bases: TGTGCCAGCAGTATGGGGGAGGGGCGGGGGTACAATGAGCAGTTCTTC.

This clonotype was seen repeatedly, ten times or more. V gene TRBV6-1 combines with J gene TRBJ1-6; D ambiguous. CDR3 size: 13 residues. Germline CDR1 is MNHNS and CDR2 is SASEGT. V was clipped by 3 bases and J by 12 bases, with 12 bases between them. The CDR3, as DNA: TGTGCCAGCAGTGACCCATACCAAATACCCCTCCACTTT. It is translated as CASSDPYQIPLHF.

This clonotype was counted a few times. The chain recombines TRBV7-2 with TRBJ2-6; 7 nucleotides agree with TRBD1. Germline CDR1 is SGHTA and CDR2 is FQGNSA. Trimming took 5 bases from V and 0 from J; bases not matched to a gene: 7. The length of the CDR3 is 17 residues. The DNA for the CDR3 is TGTGCCAGCAGCCTCACGGACAGGATCTCTGGGGCCAACGTCCTGACTTTC. Its protein is CASSLTDRISGANVLTF.

This clonotype was found a few times. V gene TRBV6-1 combines with J gene TRBJ2-7; D is undetermined. The CDR3 spans 12 residues. Germline V gives CDR1 MNHNS, CDR2 SASEGT. V was trimmed by 6 bases and J by 0 bases, leaving 6 bases between them. CDR3 sequence (DNA): TGTGCCAGCAGATACGGCTCCTACGAGCAGTACTTC. Amino acid sequence: CASRYGSYEQYF.

This clonotype was seen ten or more times. The V call is TRBV11-2, the J call TRBJ1-1; no definite D call. From germline, CDR1 is SGHAT and CDR2 FQNNGV. The CDR3 runs to 14 residues. The ends were cut back, 0 bases at V and 10 bases at J, with 15 bases in the middle. The CDR3 DNA reads TGTGCCAGCAGCTTAGACCTCAACGGGCGCTCAGCTTTCTTT. This translates into CASSLDLNGRSAFF.

This clonotype was seen only a few times. The chain combines TRBV7-9 with TRBJ2-7; perhaps TRBD1 as D (6 bases). Trimming shortened V by 1 base and J by 7 bases, and 20 bases separated the two germline ends. Germline assignment: CDR1 SEHNR and CDR2 FQNEAQ (reference sequence). The CDR3 is 16 residues long. The CDR3 is CASSLGFGQSGWEQYF. CDR3 bases: TGTGCCAGCAGCTTAGGGTTCGGACAGTCGGGGTGGGAGCAGTACTTC.

This clonotype was detected ten times or more. The chain combines TRBV2 with TRBJ1-2; 8 bases agree with TRBD1. The CDR3 is made up of 12 amino acids. The trim removed 9 bases at V and 2 bases at J, leaving 2 bases unmatched. CDR1 SNHLY and CDR2 FYNNEI come from the germline V gene. Here the CDR3 DNA reads TGTGCCAGGGGACAGGAGAACTATGGCTACACCTTC. Protein sequence: CARGQENYGYTF.

This clonotype occurred once. This rearrangement joins TRBV29-1 to TRBJ2-5; 12 bases agree with TRBD2. This CDR3 has 17 amino acids. Germline trimming cut 5 bases from V and 2 bases from J; bases unmatched to any gene: 12. Germline-derived CDR1 and CDR2 are SQVTM and ANQGSEA. CDR3 sequence reads: CSVPVTSGSDRQETQYF. In nucleotides, the CDR3 is TGCAGCGTTCCTGTGACTAGCGGGAGTGATCGTCAAGAGACCCAGTACTTC.

This clonotype was seen many times. V gene TRBV12-3 or TRBV12-4 combines with J gene TRBJ1-2; 12 positions match TRBD1. Germline trimming cut 8 bases from V and 5 bases from J; bases unmatched to any gene: 3. This CDR3 comprises 13 residues. The CDR3 loop is CASRGQGAYGYTF. The CDR3 DNA reads as TGTGCCAGCCGGGGACAGGGGGCGTATGGCTACACCTTC.

This clonotype was recorded a few times. The chain recombines TRBV29-1 with TRBJ1-2; 7 nucleotides line up with TRBD1. J was trimmed by 4 bases and V by 4 bases; bases with no gene match: 9. Germline CDR1 is SQVTM and CDR2 is ANQGSEA. The CDR3 totals 14 residues. The CDR3 loop reads CSVAEGQRSYGYTF. The CDR3 DNA reads as TGCAGCGTTGCAGAGGGACAGCGGTCCTATGGCTACACCTTC.

Many counts were recorded for this clonotype. The chain links TRBV4-1 to TRBJ1-2, with a tentative D call TRBD1 (6 bases). Germline CDR1 is MGHRA and CDR2 is YSYEKL. Trimming shortened V by 0 bases and J by 6 bases, and 20 bases separated the two germline ends. The CDR3 sequence is 17 residues long. The CDR3 DNA reads as TGCGCCAGCAGCCAAGAGCTCTCAGCGCACAGGGTGAATGGCTACACCTTC. Encoded protein: CASSQELSAHRVNGYTF.

The table lists this clonotype with many counts. The V and J genes are TRBV9 and TRBJ2-3; D is possibly TRBD1 (6 bases). CDR1 is SGDLS and CDR2 is YYNGEE in the germline V gene. Deletions cut 4 bases from V and 4 bases from J, with 22 bases between. The CDR3 is 17 amino acids. This CDR3 reads CASSTRVQQGVADTQYF. The CDR3 nucleotides read TGTGCCAGCAGCACCCGAGTTCAACAGGGAGTGGCAGATACGCAGTATTTT.

This clonotype was observed many times. The chain combines TRBV20-1 with TRBJ1-1; 9 bases line up with TRBD1. Germline trimming cut 3 bases from V and 1 base from J; bases unmatched to any gene: 3. There are 14 residues in the CDR3. In germline, CDR1 is DFQATT, CDR2 SNEGSKA (reference sequence). Here the CDR3 reads CSARGDRENTEAFF. CDR3 DNA: TGCAGTGCTAGGGGGGACAGGGAGAACACTGAAGCTTTCTTT.

This clonotype was recorded many times. This sequence joins TRBV11-3 and TRBJ2-3; TRBD2 matches 9 bases. V was pared by 3 bases and J by 6 bases, with 7 bases of the junction left unmatched. The CDR3 length is 15 residues. Germline-derived CDR1 and CDR2 are SGHNT and YENEEA. Here the CDR3 reads CASSFGGRAADTQYF. Here the CDR3 DNA reads TGTGCCAGCAGCTTCGGCGGGAGGGCCGCCGATACGCAGTATTTT. Filled out from reference TRBV11-3 and TRBJ2-3, the complete variable domain reads EAGVVQSPRYKIIEKKQPVAFWCNPISGHNTLYWYLQNLGQGPELLIRYENEEAVDDSQLPKDRFSAERLKGVDSTLKIQPAELGDSAVYLCASSFGGRAADTQYFGPGTRLTVL.

This clonotype appeared many times. This chain connects TRBV12-5 to TRBJ2-2; D may be TRBD1 or TRBD2 (6 bases each). Germline CDR1 LGHNT, CDR2 FRNRAP. This CDR3 is built from 15 residues. Trimming pared 3 bases from V and 5 bases from J, leaving 13 bases between. The CDR3 sequence is CASGFGVGGTGELFF. DNA of the CDR3: TGTGCTAGTGGTTTCGGGGTAGGGGGGACCGGGGAGCTGTTTTTT.

This clonotype was seen more than once but under ten times. The chain has TRBV13 and TRBJ2-7; perhaps TRBD1 as D (8 bases). The CDR3 runs 18 residues. The germline gives CDR1 PRHDT, CDR2 FYEKMQ (reference sequence). V lost 3 bases to trimming and J lost 2 bases, with 23 bases between them. CDR3 in amino acids: CASSLGTGEGLNTYEQYF. In DNA form, the CDR3 reads TGTGCCAGCAGCTTGGGGACAGGAGAGGGACTAAACACCTACGAGCAGTACTTC.

The sample holds many counts of this clonotype. The chain uses TRBV3-1 and TRBJ2-3, with 7 bases that match TRBD1. Germline V gene lookup returns CDR1 LGHDT and CDR2 YNNKEL (reference sequence). CDR3 size: 15 residues. The ends lost 2 bases at V and 3 bases at J; junction bases unmatched: 5. The CDR3, as DNA: TGTGCCAGCAGCCAATGGCAGGGGGAAACAGATACGCAGTATTTT. This translates into CASSQWQGETDTQYF.

The chain joins TRBV9 to TRBJ1-1, with D hard to call. The V gene's germline CDR1 is SGDLS and CDR2 YYNGEE. The CDR3 is 14 residues long. The ends were cut back, 0 bases at V and 1 base at J, with 7 bases in the middle. The CDR3: CASSVGAENTEAFF. As DNA, the CDR3 is TGTGCCAGCAGCGTAGGGGCGGAGAACACTGAAGCTTTCTTT.

The J gene is TRBJ1-1, the V gene TRBV7-6, with D unresolved. The CDR3 length is 13 residues. V lost 2 bases and J 5 bases, leaving 9 bases between the germline ends. The V gene's germline CDR1 is SGHVS and CDR2 FNYEAQ. The CDR3 reads CASSLMSSTEAFF. CDR3 DNA sequence: TGTGCCAGCAGCTTAATGAGCAGTACTGAAGCTTTCTTT.

For this clonotype: The conserved phenylalanine or tryptophan normally closing the CDR3 is absent here, so this likely arose from a read error. This chain uses TRBV12-3 or TRBV12-4 with TRBJ1-5, with TRBD1 matching 7 bases. This CDR3 has 16 amino acids. Trimming took 2 bases from V and 0 from J; bases not matched to a gene: 4. CDR3 sequence: CASSLNGQDSNQPQHS. In DNA, the CDR3 is TGTGCCAGCAGTTTAAATGGACAGGATAGCAATCAGCCCCAGCATTCT.

This clonotype was counted at least ten times. The chain uses TRBV11-1 and TRBJ2-6; 9 nucleotides agree with TRBD1. The CDR3 runs to 16 residues. After removal of 5 bases from V and 2 bases from J, the junction contained 4 bases not matched to a gene. CDR1 is SGHAT and CDR2 is FQDESV in the germline V gene (reference sequence). CDR3 in amino acids: CASSLRDRAGANVLTF. The CDR3 DNA sequence: TGTGCCAGCAGCCTCCGGGACAGGGCTGGGGCCAACGTCCTGACTTTC. The variable domain in full, completed from reference TRBV11-1 and TRBJ2-6, reads EAEVAQSPRYKITEKSQAVAFWCDPISGHATLYWYRQILGQGPELLVQFQDESVVDDSQLPKDRFSAERLKGVDSTLKIQPAELGDSAMYLCASSLRDRAGANVLTFGAGSRLTVL.

The table lists this clonotype with a few counts. This chain joins TRBV7-2 and TRBJ2-1, with 9 bases fitting TRBD1. This CDR3 comprises 17 residues. Germline V gene lookup returns CDR1 SGHTA and CDR2 FQGNSA. V was pared by 3 bases and J by 0 bases, with 6 bases of the junction left unmatched. CDR3 in amino acids: CASSFTGTGSSYNEQFF. DNA for the CDR3: TGTGCCAGCAGCTTTACCGGGACAGGGAGCTCCTACAATGAGCAGTTCTTC.